The text below deals with one T cell receptor beta chain. What this receptor recognizes is not known. No much larger clone is present one base from it, and per-base qualities are unavailable. The sample originates from a study of T cell changes during pregnancy in multiple sclerosis (dated by TCRdb to about 2019). Background for the entire study: The study looked at changes in the T cell repertoire across pregnancy in women with multiple sclerosis.

The germline V and J ends show losses of 5 bases and 4 bases respectively, and no gene match explains 10 bases of the junction. According to the germline V gene, CDR1 reads SGHAT and CDR2 reads FQNNGV. Spanning cysteine to phenylalanine, the CDR3 consists of 15 amino acids. This entry keeps only the CDR3 DNA: 45 bases, framed from base 1. Libraries were made using the immunoSEQ multiplex PCR assay. Drawn from immuneACCESS, this table holds only the in-frame rearrangements with V and J called that TCRdb kept. Clones are partly lost; checked studies trace under half to an unresolved V gene and leave the rest unexplained. This sample holds 58,000 or so clones; about 89% were observed only once. Of the sample, 1.8% is held by the ten largest clones.

This receptor was obtained from a female donor with multiple sclerosis, enrolled in a pregnancy study. The sample was peripheral blood, taken after pregnancy. This chain is built from TRBV11-2 and TRBJ2-7, and 8 junction bases match TRBD2. The CDR3 sequence is CASSPSGTRGYEQYF. The sequenced DNA: TGTGCCAGCAGCCCCTCCGGGACTAGGGGGTACGAGCAGTACTTC.